Listed below are T cell receptor beta chains from one sample, sequenced in a study of blood T cell repertoires in COVID-19. Using immunoSEQ multiplex PCR, the repertoire was profiled, and TCRdb retains in-frame clones only, with some absent. Of nearly 300,000 clones in the sample, about 81% were seen once. The sample taken for sequencing was peripheral blood. These receptors came from a human donor with COVID-19, enrolled during active disease. The donor label of this sample is uncertain. CDR3s include the opening cysteine and the closing phenylalanine or tryptophan. The order of the fields is clone size, J gene, V gene, D gene, CDR3 protein, CDR3 DNA. A D gene is named only where the DNA matches it firmly. The size of a clone is reported for some rows only, either as once, few or many, or as a class for expanded clones.

>NA|TRBJ2-7|TRBV6-5|TRBD2
CASSSGLALHEQYF
TGTGCCAGCAGTTCGGGACTAGCGCTACACGAGCAGTACTTC
>NA|TRBJ2-5|TRBV7-2|NA
CASSLDGQETQYF
TGTGCCAGCAGCTTAGACGGCCAAGAGACCCAGTACTTC
>NA|TRBJ2-2|TRBV6-5|TRBD2
CASSRTSANTGELFF
TGTGCCAGCAGTAGGACTAGCGCGAACACCGGGGAGCTGTTTTTT
>NA|TRBJ1-6|TRBV27|TRBD1
CASSSGTGGWIGNSPLHF
TGTGCCAGCAGTTCCGGGACAGGGGGCTGGATCGGGAATTCACCCCTCCACTTT
>NA|TRBJ2-1|TRBV5-1|TRBD2
CASSRDPSGGNNEQFF
TGCGCCAGCAGCCGCGATCCTAGCGGGGGTAACAATGAGCAGTTCTTC
>NA|TRBJ2-1|TRBV4-3|TRBD1
CASSRVGDRALNEQFF
TGCGCCAGCAGCCGGGTGGGGGACAGGGCCCTCAATGAGCAGTTCTTC
>NA|TRBJ2-7|TRBV5-6|NA
CASSQEYEQYF
TGTGCCAGCAGCCAGGAATACGAGCAGTACTTC
>medium-sized|TRBJ1-3|TRBV9|NA
CASSVAGHGNTIYF
TGTGCCAGCAGCGTAGCAGGGCACGGAAACACCATATATTTT
>NA|TRBJ2-5|TRBV5-1|TRBD2
CASSLVAGAQETQYF
TGCGCCAGCAGCTTGGTGGCGGGAGCCCAAGAGACCCAGTACTTC
>NA|TRBJ2-1|TRBV14|TRBD2
CASSQVIWASGSNEQFF
TGTGCCAGCAGCCAAGTTATTTGGGCTAGCGGGAGCAATGAGCAGTTCTTC
>NA|TRBJ1-2|TRBV7-9|TRBD1
CASSSRYYRGGYGYTF
TGTGCCAGCAGTTCCCGATATTACAGGGGCGGCTATGGCTACACCTTC
>NA|TRBJ2-7|TRBV12-3/TRBV12-4|TRBD1
CASTATGYGEQYF
TGTGCCAGCACCGCGACAGGGTACGGGGAGCAGTACTTC
>NA|TRBJ2-5|TRBV11-2|NA
CASSLIINQETQYF
TGTGCCAGCAGCTTAATAATAAACCAAGAGACCCAGTACTTC
>NA|TRBJ2-5|TRBV20-1|TRBD2
CSASRGLAGRTQYF
TGCAGTGCTAGTAGGGGACTAGCGGGAAGGACCCAGTACTTC
>once|TRBJ2-2|TRBV12-2|NA
CASRLASLGTGASGTGELFF
TGTGCAAGTCGCTTAGCCTCTCTCGGGACAGGGGCGTCGGGCACCGGGGAGCTGTTTTTT